The 31 T cell receptor beta chains reported below all come from one sample, sequenced in a study of beta chain features in type 1 diabetes. TCRB transcripts that were expressed got sequenced, as all of the isolated RNA had been reverse transcribed. TCRdb keeps only in-frame clones here, not all; method: immunoSEQ multiplex PCR. This sample carries about 320,000 clones, around 13% of them seen once, and the ten largest clones take more than 6.5%. The sample consisted of central memory CD4+ T cells from blood. The receptors were sampled from a man aged 25 to 40 in good health.

The V gene is TRBV5-4, the J gene TRBJ2-3, with 7 positions matching TRBD2. The V gene's germline CDR1 is SGHNT and CDR2 YYREEE (reference sequence). The CDR3 is 15 amino acids. V shed 4 bases and J 3 bases; nucleotides not matched to a gene: 8. In DNA, the CDR3 is TGTGCCAGCAGCCTGAGCGGGAAAGGTACAGATACGCAGTATTTT. Translated, it gives CASSLSGKGTDTQYF.

The rearrangement links TRBV7-8 to TRBJ1-1; maybe TRBD1 (6 bases). This CDR3 comprises 15 residues. Trimming shortened V by 5 bases and J by 5 bases, and 18 bases separated the two germline ends. Germline-derived CDR1 and CDR2 are SGHVS and FQNEAQ. CDR3 coding DNA: TGTGCCAGCAGCATTATGACACAGGGAGAAACTGAAGCTTTCTTT. Residues: CASSIMTQGETEAFF.

The V call is TRBV30, the J call TRBJ1-1; D may be TRBD1 (6 bases). V gave up 1 base and J gave up 4 bases, with 7 bases separating them. The CDR3 spans 12 residues. CDR1 and CDR2 (germline): GTSNPN, SVGIG (reference sequence). CDR3 residues: CAWSAGATEAFF. As DNA, the CDR3 is TGTGCCTGGAGTGCGGGGGCCACTGAAGCTTTCTTT.

The V and J genes are TRBV9 and TRBJ1-2; no clear D. CDR3 size: 15 residues. Trimming took 3 bases from V and 4 from J, leaving 16 bases between them. Germline CDR1 and CDR2: SGDLS and YYNGEE. In DNA form, the CDR3 reads TGTGCCAGCAGCGGATCTATTGGCAGCCCCTATGGCTACACCTTC. Translating gives CASSGSIGSPYGYTF. Drawing the rest from reference TRBV9 and TRBJ1-2, the complete variable domain is DSGVTQTPKHLITATGQRVTLRCSPRSGDLSVYWYQQSLDQGLQFLIQYYNGEERAKGNILERFSAQQFPDLHSELNLSSLELGDSALYFCASSGSIGSPYGYTFGSGTRLTVV.

There are a few counts of this clone. The genes are TRBV18 and TRBJ2-3; weak D call: TRBD2 (6 bases). The CDR3 covers 15 residues. Germline assignment: CDR1 KGHSH and CDR2 LQKENI. V was cut by 2 bases and J by 3 bases, with 12 bases left in between. The CDR3 sequence: CASSPSTAGTDTQYF. CDR3 in DNA: TGTGCCAGCTCACCATCCACGGCGGGAACAGATACGCAGTATTTT.

This clone was recorded a few times. V is TRBV2 and J is TRBJ1-2; 8 positions match TRBD1. With V trimmed by 3 bases and J by 8 bases, 8 bases remained unmatched. The CDR3 extends over 14 amino acids. Germline V gene data show CDR1 as SNHLY and CDR2 as FYNNEI. As DNA, the CDR3 is TGTGCCAGCAGTGAGGATGGGACAGGTCGAGGCTACACCTTC. Its protein is CASSEDGTGRGYTF.

The J gene is TRBJ2-5, the V gene TRBV5-4; 7 nucleotides agree with TRBD1. With 4 bases clipped from V and 5 bases from J, the junction kept 8 bases outside the gene matches. Germline values: CDR1 SGHNT, CDR2 YYREEE (reference sequence). The CDR3 covers 14 residues. The CDR3 DNA follows: TGTGCCAGCAGCCAACAGGGGTCGGAGGAGACCCAGTACTTC. The encoded protein is CASSQQGSEETQYF.

This clone was seen a few times. The chain joins TRBV14 to TRBJ2-7; TRBD1 is a possible D gene (6 bases). Germline V gives CDR1 SGHDN, CDR2 FVKESK. CDR3 size: 13 residues. The V end was cut by 4 bases, the J end by 0 bases, with 7 bases between. The CDR3 bases are TGTGCCAGCAGCCGGACAGACTCCTACGAGCAGTACTTC. Translated: CASSRTDSYEQYF.

The chain links TRBV23-1 to TRBJ1-2; D is ambiguous. TRBV23-1 is designated an ORF whose function remains uncertain. V lost 2 bases, J lost 2 bases, and 21 bases lay in between. This CDR3 contains 18 residues. The CDR3 DNA reads TGCGCCAGCAGTCAACCACTAACCGCTTCGGACCCGAACTATGGCTACACCTTC. Translating gives CASSQPLTASDPNYGYTF.

This clone was seen more than once but under ten times. The V call is TRBV25-1, the J call TRBJ1-4; TRBD1 is a possible D gene (5 bases). Looked up from germline, CDR1 is MGHDK and CDR2 is SYGVNS. Trimming removed 2 bases at V and 4 bases at J, with 11 bases between. The CDR3 extends over 15 amino acids. The CDR3 nucleotides are TGTGCCAGCAGTGAAGGGGCCAGGGTTAATGAAAAACTGTTTTTT. It translates to CASSEGARVNEKLFF.

This clone was picked up a small number of times. V and J are TRBV4-3 and TRBJ2-1; 9 positions match TRBD2. From germline, CDR1 is LGHNA and CDR2 YSLEER. The ends lost 2 bases at V and 9 bases at J; junction bases unmatched: 17. The CDR3 spans 18 residues. CDR3 loop: CASSQRLGVPAGGSEQFF. The CDR3 bases are TGCGCCAGCAGCCAAAGACTAGGAGTCCCGGCGGGAGGGAGTGAGCAGTTCTTC.

This clone has just a few counts. The CDR3 is CASGISSYNEQFF. The DNA for the CDR3 is TGTGCCAGCGGGATTAGCTCCTACAATGAGCAGTTCTTC. J is TRBJ2-1 and V is TRBV2; unclear D gene. The V gene's germline CDR1 is SNHLY and CDR2 FYNNEI. CDR3 size: 13 residues. V lost 8 bases and J lost 0, with 8 bases in between.

Points on this clone: The junction departs from germline at one end; a sequencing error may be responsible. Other DNA sequences within the sample encode an identical CDR3. This sequence joins TRBV27 and TRBJ1-3; D possibly corresponds to TRBD1 (5 bases). Per the germline V gene, CDR1 is MNHEY and CDR2 is SMNVEV (reference sequence). The CDR3 contains 13 residues. CDR3: CASSSTGGNTIYF. The CDR3 region has the DNA TGCGCCAGCAGTTCTACAGGAGGAAACACCATATATTTT.

This clone was picked up a small number of times. This chain joins TRBV5-1 and TRBJ2-1; 12 bases map to TRBD2. Germline V CDR1 and CDR2: SGHRS, YFSETQ. Trimming took 4 bases from V and 1 from J; bases not matched to a gene: 6. The CDR3 runs to 17 residues. The CDR3 coding sequence is TGCGCCAGCAGCCCCGGGACTAGCGGGTGGTCCTACAATGAGCAGTTCTTC. Translating gives CASSPGTSGWSYNEQFF.

The rearrangement links TRBV11-2 to TRBJ2-1, with 10 bases aligning to TRBD2. Germline lookup yields CDR1 SGHAT and CDR2 FQNNGV. Trimming cost V 3 bases and J 4 bases; bases outside gene matches: 6. CDR3 length: 16 amino acids. The CDR3 sequence is CASSLRLAGGYNEQFF. The DNA of the CDR3 is TGTGCCAGCAGCTTGAGATTAGCGGGAGGATACAATGAGCAGTTCTTC. Combining the CDR3 with reference TRBV11-2 and TRBJ2-1 gives the whole variable domain EAGVAQSPRYKIIEKRQSVAFWCNPISGHATLYWYQQILGQGPKLLIQFQNNGVVDDSQLPKDRFSAERLKGVDSTLKIQPAKLEDSAVYLCASSLRLAGGYNEQFFGPGTRLTVL.

The CDR3 loop is CASSGRTVNTEAFF. In DNA, the CDR3 is TGTGCCAGCAGCGGAAGGACGGTGAACACTGAAGCTTTCTTT. The chain has TRBV9 and TRBJ1-1; D uncertain. Germline-derived CDR1 and CDR2 are SGDLS and YYNGEE. The V end was cut by 3 bases, the J end by 0 bases, with 9 bases between. The CDR3 has 14 residues.

There are a few counts of this clone. This CDR3 is also generated by other DNA sequences in the sample. The chain couples TRBV29-1 to TRBJ2-5; 7 bases fit TRBD2. This CDR3 region has 14 residues. V was clipped by 3 bases and J by 1 base; unmatched bases: 5. Germline CDR1 is SQVTM and CDR2 is ANQGSEA. The CDR3 loop is CSVDASGVQETQYF. The CDR3 bases are TGCAGCGTTGACGCTAGCGGAGTCCAAGAGACCCAGTACTTC.

The chain combines TRBV7-3 with TRBJ2-2; D might be TRBD2 (6 bases). Looked up from germline, CDR1 is SGHTA and CDR2 is FQGTGA. The CDR3 covers 18 residues. The V end was cut by 3 bases, the J end by 6 bases, with 23 bases between. This CDR3 reads CASSLLGSLASIPGELFF. CDR3 bases: TGTGCCAGCAGCTTGCTCGGATCCCTAGCGAGTATACCCGGGGAGCTGTTTTTT.

This chain joins TRBV9 and TRBJ1-2; 9 bases align to TRBD1. This CDR3 has 17 amino acids. V shed 1 base, J shed 8 bases, and the junction held 15 bases outside the gene matches. Germline V gene lookup returns CDR1 SGDLS and CDR2 YYNGEE. This CDR3 reads CASSVTTGGLTAEGYTF. CDR3 nucleotide sequence: TGTGCCAGCAGCGTAACCACAGGGGGCTTAACGGCGGAGGGCTACACCTTC.

The chain employs TRBV7-2 and TRBJ2-4; 15 bases fit TRBD2. Unmatched junction bases numbered 9, after V lost 5 bases and J lost 4 bases. The germline V gene has CDR1 SGHTA and CDR2 FQGNSA. The CDR3 sequence is 18 residues long. The CDR3 DNA is TGTGCCAGCAGCGCCCTGGGGGGACTAGCGGGAGGAAAAAACATTCAGTACTTC. It encodes CASSALGGLAGGKNIQYF.

This clone was observed once. The chain has TRBV5-4 and TRBJ1-3, with a tentative D call TRBD1 (6 bases). The CDR3 loop spans 13 amino acids. Germline assignment: CDR1 SGHNT and CDR2 YYREEE (reference sequence). The V and J ends lost 0 bases and 8 bases respectively, with 9 bases between them. The DNA of the CDR3 is TGTGCCAGCAGCTTGGACAGGGCGCACACCATATATTTT. Translated: CASSLDRAHTIYF.

The chain carries TRBV29-1 and TRBJ2-2; no definite D call. Germline V gene sequence: CDR1 SQVTM, CDR2 ANQGSEA. The V and J ends lost 4 bases and 6 bases respectively, with 15 bases between them. The CDR3 runs 14 residues. The CDR3 reads CSVVTGFRAGELFF. For the CDR3, the DNA is TGCAGCGTTGTCACGGGTTTTAGGGCCGGGGAGCTGTTTTTT.

This clone came up many times. The genes are TRBV10-3 and TRBJ2-3, with D perhaps matching TRBD2 (6 bases). CDR1 and CDR2 from the germline V gene are ENHRY and SYGVKD. The CDR3 covers 13 residues. V dropped 8 bases and J dropped 1 base, with 10 bases sitting between them. The CDR3 DNA is TGTGCCATCGGGTGGGGGGGCACAGATACGCAGTATTTT. It codes for CAIGWGGTDTQYF.

V is TRBV5-4 and J is TRBJ1-1, with D tentatively TRBD1 (5 bases). The CDR3 runs 14 residues. Germline V gene sequence: CDR1 SGHNT, CDR2 YYREEE (reference sequence). V shed 4 bases and J shed 0 bases, with 10 bases lying between them. CDR3 region: CASSPQGMNTEAFF. The CDR3 bases are TGTGCCAGCAGCCCTCAGGGAATGAACACTGAAGCTTTCTTT.

This clone turned up a few times. The rearrangement uses TRBV6-5 and TRBJ2-2; 8 bases fit TRBD1. Germline trimming cut 8 bases from V and 8 bases from J; bases unmatched to any gene: 10. CDR3 length: 14 residues. Germline V gene sequence: CDR1 MNHEY, CDR2 SVGAGI. The CDR3 spells CASWGQVPGGELFF. CDR3 nucleotides: TGTGCCAGCTGGGGACAGGTTCCTGGGGGGGAGCTGTTTTTT.

The sample holds a few counts of this clone. As DNA, the CDR3 is TGTGCCAGCAGCCAAGATCTCTCCGTCTCTGGGGCCAACGTCCTGACTTTC. This sequence encodes CASSQDLSVSGANVLTF. V and J are TRBV4-2 and TRBJ2-6; D gene ambiguous. Germline V lookup: CDR1 LGHNA, CDR2 YNFKEQ. The CDR3 has 17 amino acids. The V end lost 0 bases, the J end lost 0 bases, and 9 bases lay between the germline ends.

There are a few counts of this clone. The gene calls are TRBV7-2 and TRBJ2-7; TRBD1 is a possible D gene (6 bases). This CDR3 is built from 13 residues. The V and J ends lost 5 bases and 7 bases respectively, with 15 bases between them. Germline lookup yields CDR1 SGHTA and CDR2 FQGNSA. The CDR3 loop reads CASSPGTLWEQYV. CDR3 in DNA: TGTGCCAGCAGCCCCGGGACACTGTGGGAGCAGTACGTC.

The chain joins TRBV18 to TRBJ1-5; TRBD1 matches at 9 bases. Per germline, CDR1 KGHSH and CDR2 LQKENI. With V trimmed by 0 bases and J by 4 bases, 1 base remained unmatched. The CDR3 covers 15 residues. CDR3 bases: TGTGCCAGCTCACCACCGGGACAGGGTAATCAGCCCCAGCATTTT. Translation gives CASSPPGQGNQPQHF.

This clone was seen more than once but under ten times. The chain couples TRBV2 to TRBJ2-3; D is unclear. V shed 2 bases and J shed 2 bases, with 8 bases lying between them. The CDR3 spans 14 residues. Looked up from germline, CDR1 is SNHLY and CDR2 is FYNNEI. The CDR3 sequence is CASSELGFTDTQYF. Written as DNA, the CDR3 is TGTGCCAGCAGTGAATTGGGCTTCACAGATACGCAGTATTTT.

This clone has ten or more counts. DNA of the CDR3: TGTGCCAGCTCACCATTGTCAGTTATCATGAACACTGAAGCTTTCTTT. Translating gives CASSPLSVIMNTEAFF. This chain links TRBV18 with TRBJ1-1; D uncertain. Germline V gene sequence: CDR1 KGHSH, CDR2 LQKENI. V was shortened by 2 bases and J by 0 bases, with 13 bases between the two germline ends. The CDR3 runs 16 residues.

This clone occurred once. V is TRBV6-1 and J is TRBJ1-2; D is ambiguous. This CDR3 comprises 14 residues. Germline-derived CDR1 and CDR2 are MNHNS and SASEGT. Trimming removed 0 bases from V and 2 bases from J, with 7 bases in between. The CDR3 sequence is CASSEAPGNYGYTF. The CDR3 DNA reads TGTGCCAGCAGTGAAGCGCCTGGGAACTATGGCTACACCTTC.